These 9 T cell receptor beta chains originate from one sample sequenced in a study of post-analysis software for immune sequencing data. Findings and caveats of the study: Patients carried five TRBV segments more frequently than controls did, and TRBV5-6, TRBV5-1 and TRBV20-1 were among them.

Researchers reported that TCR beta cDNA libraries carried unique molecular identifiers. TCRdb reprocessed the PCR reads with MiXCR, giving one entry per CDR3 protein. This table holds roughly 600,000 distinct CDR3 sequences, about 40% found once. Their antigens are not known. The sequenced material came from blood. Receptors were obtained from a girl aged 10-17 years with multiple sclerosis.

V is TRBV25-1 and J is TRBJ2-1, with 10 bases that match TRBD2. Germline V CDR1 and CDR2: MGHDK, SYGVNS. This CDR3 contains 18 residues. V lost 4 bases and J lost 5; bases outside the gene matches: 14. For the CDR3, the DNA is TGTGCCAGCAGTGGCCTAGGGAGCGGGGGGGCCTTCAACAATGAGCAGTTCTTC. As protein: CASSGLGSGGAFNNEQFF.

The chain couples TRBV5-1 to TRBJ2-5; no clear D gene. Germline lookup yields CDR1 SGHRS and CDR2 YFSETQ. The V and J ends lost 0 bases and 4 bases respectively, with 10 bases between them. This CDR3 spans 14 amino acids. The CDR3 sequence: CASSLEASLETQYF. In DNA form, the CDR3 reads TGCGCCAGCAGCTTGGAGGCTTCTCTAGAGACCCAGTACTTC. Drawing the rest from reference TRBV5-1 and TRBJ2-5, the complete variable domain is KAGVTQTPRYLIKTRGQQVTLSCSPISGHRSVSWYQQTPGQGLQFLFEYFSETQRNKGNFPGRFSGRQFSNSRSEMNVSTLELGDSALYLCASSLEASLETQYFGPGTRLLVL.

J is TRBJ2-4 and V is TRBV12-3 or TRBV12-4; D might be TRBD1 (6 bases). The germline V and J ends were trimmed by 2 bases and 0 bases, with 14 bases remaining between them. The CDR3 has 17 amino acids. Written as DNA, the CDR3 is TGTGCCAGCAGTTTATTAGGACAGAGCCTAGCCAAAAACATTCAGTACTTC. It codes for CASSLLGQSLAKNIQYF.

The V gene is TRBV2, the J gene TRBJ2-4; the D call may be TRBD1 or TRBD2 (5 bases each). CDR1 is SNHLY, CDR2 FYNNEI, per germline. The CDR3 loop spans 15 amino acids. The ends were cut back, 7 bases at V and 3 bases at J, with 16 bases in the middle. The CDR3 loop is CASIPFRGVKNIQYF. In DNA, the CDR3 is TGTGCCAGCATCCCCTTCCGGGGCGTCAAAAACATTCAGTACTTC.

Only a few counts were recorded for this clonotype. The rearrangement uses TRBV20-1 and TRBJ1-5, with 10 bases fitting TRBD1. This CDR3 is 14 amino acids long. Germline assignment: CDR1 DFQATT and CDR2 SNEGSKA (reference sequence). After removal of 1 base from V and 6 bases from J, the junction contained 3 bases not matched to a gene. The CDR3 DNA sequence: TGCAGTGCTAGAGCCCGGACAGGGGGTCAGCCCCAGCATTTT. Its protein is CSARARTGGQPQHF.

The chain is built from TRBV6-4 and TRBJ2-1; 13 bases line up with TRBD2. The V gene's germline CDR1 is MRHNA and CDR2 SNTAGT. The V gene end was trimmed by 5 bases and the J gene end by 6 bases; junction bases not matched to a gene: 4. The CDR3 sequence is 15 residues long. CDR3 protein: CASSKTSGGANEQFF. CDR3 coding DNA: TGTGCCAGCAGTAAAACTAGCGGGGGGGCCAATGAGCAGTTCTTC.

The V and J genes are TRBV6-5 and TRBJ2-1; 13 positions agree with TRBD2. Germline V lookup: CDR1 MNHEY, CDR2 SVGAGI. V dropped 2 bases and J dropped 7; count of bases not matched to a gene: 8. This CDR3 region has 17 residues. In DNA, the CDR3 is TGTGCCAGCAGTTACAGGGAACTAGCGGGGGGGAGGAATGAGCAGTTCTTC. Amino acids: CASSYRELAGGRNEQFF.

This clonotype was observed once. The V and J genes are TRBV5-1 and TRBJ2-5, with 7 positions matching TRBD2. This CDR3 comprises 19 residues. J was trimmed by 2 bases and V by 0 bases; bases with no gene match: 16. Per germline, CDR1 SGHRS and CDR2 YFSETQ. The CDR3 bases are TGCGCCAGCAGCTTGGGGCGGGGGACTGTTGGTGGTCTACAAGAGACCCAGTACTTC. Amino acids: CASSLGRGTVGGLQETQYF. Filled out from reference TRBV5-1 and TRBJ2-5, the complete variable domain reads KAGVTQTPRYLIKTRGQQVTLSCSPISGHRSVSWYQQTPGQGLQFLFEYFSETQRNKGNFPGRFSGRQFSNSRSEMNVSTLELGDSALYLCASSLGRGTVGGLQETQYFGPGTRLLVL.

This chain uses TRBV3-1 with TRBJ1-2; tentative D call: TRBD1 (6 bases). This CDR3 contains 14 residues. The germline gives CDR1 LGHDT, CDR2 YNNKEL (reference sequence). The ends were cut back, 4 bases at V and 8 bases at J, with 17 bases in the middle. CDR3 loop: CASSPDGGAGGYTF. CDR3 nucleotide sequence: TGTGCCAGCAGCCCCGACGGGGGCGCAGGCGGCTACACCTTC.